This T cell receptor beta chain was sequenced in a study of blood T cell repertoires in COVID-19. CDR3 length: 16 residues. J lost 8 bases, V lost 1 base, and 8 bases had no gene match. Germline CDR1 and CDR2: LNHNV and YYDKDF (reference sequence). Clones were read by immunoSEQ multiplex PCR, and TCRdb kept only the in-frame ones, dropping some. The sample includes about 120,000 clones, 65% to 90% of them seen just once. The sequence was obtained from a man aged 80 or over with acute or convalescent COVID-19. The J gene is TRBJ2-1, the V gene TRBV15; 10 nucleotides align to TRBD2. The material sequenced was peripheral blood. The CDR3 protein is CATSRAGTSVGDEQFF. The CDR3 nucleotides are TGTGCCACCAGCAGAGCCGGGACTAGCGTTGGCGATGAGCAGTTCTTC. Full variable domain (remainder filled in from reference TRBV15 and TRBJ2-1): DAMVIQNPRYQVTQFGKPVTLSCSQTLNHNVMYWYQQKSSQAPKLLFHYYDKDFNNEADTPDNFQSRRPNTSFCFLDIRSPGLGDTAMYLCATSRAGTSVGDEQFFGPGTRLTVL.